Listed here is a single T cell receptor beta chain. Which antigen it targets is not known. Base qualities are not at hand, and no much larger clone is one base apart. Relative to germline, V is 6 bases shorter and J is 0 bases shorter, with 5 bases between their ends. CDR1 is given as SQVTM and CDR2 as ANQGSEA, both from the germline V gene. Spanning cysteine to phenylalanine, the CDR3 consists of 11 amino acids. Only the CDR3 region is kept as DNA, spanning 33 bases read in frame from base 1. The cohort comprised fewer than 700 healthy bone marrow donors. All cohort members were sampled while nominally healthy, although unrecorded immune exposures were likely present. The donor tested CMV seropositive and was one of the 289 seropositive cohort members. A peripheral blood sample was provided by each donor, and peripheral blood mononuclear cells were used for TCR beta sequencing. The Qiagen DNeasy Blood Extraction Kit was used to extract genomic DNA from the blood cell samples.

The data derive from a study of cytomegalovirus exposure and HLA in healthy donors (TCRdb year 2017). Some background on the complete study: According to an earlier analysis of 450 to 650 of the donors, some 180 million T cells yielded over 100 million unique TCR beta sequences and approximately 300 Gb of sequence data. An early release covering roughly 640 HLA-typed donors comprised 250 to 350 gigabases of sequencing data and roughly 86 million unique TCR sequences. Of the approximately 400 genotyped donors, less than 90% were placed in the genetic ancestry cluster associated with self-reported Caucasian donors. The study aimed to test whether signatures of past pathogen exposure could be identified by cataloging public T cell receptors. The study profiled the T cell repertoires of hundreds of subjects by immunosequencing and related them to cytomegalovirus serostatus. Along with the approximately 650-subject first cohort, a separate validation cohort of some 130 different subjects was used. The study combined high-throughput TCR immunosequencing, statistical association of individual TCRs with disease status, and machine learning to predict cytomegalovirus infection status. A later analysis re-analyzed previously published TCR beta repertoires from 666 donors and added high-resolution HLA genotyping to study TCR occurrence patterns. Rather than using new phenotypic data, the later analysis identified candidate immune exposures from TCR beta sequences and from how often those sequences occurred across donors. In an earlier analysis of 500 to 650 of the donors, high-throughput TCR beta sequencing was used to judge whether each TCR beta V gene segment behaved as functional or pseudogenic. Donor age, sex, ethnicity and CMV serostatus were collected together with the repertoire data. A later genetic analysis used genome-wide SNP genotypes for about three fifths of the roughly 700 donors, treating that subset as a discovery cohort. Every repertoire in the discovery cohort had been generated on one and the same sequencing platform. Both class I and class II loci were covered by HLA typing, at four-digit resolution. The number of typed donors differed by locus: about 629-640 for A, B, C, DRB1 and DQB1; approximately 540 for DQA1; about 600 for DPA1; and about 450 for DPB1. Because of strong linkage in the cohort, four or five DR-DQ haplotypes were treated as single units for association and clustering. Across approximately 400 genotyped donors of the cohort, an average of about 200,000 unique TCR beta nucleotide sequences per donor were sequenced, and approximately 17% of those sequences were non-productive.

The library was produced with the immunoSEQ multiplex PCR assay. The multiplex PCR relied on a mix of 60 forward primers for TCR Vbeta segments and 13 reverse primers for TCR Jbeta segments. Amplification of the CDR3 region of rearranged TCR beta genes was performed with a multiplex PCR assay on genomic DNA. On the Illumina HiSeq System, the amplified TCR beta libraries were sequenced as 87-base-pair reads. Concerning the study's data processing: Across the 670 or so repertoires, a later analysis counted about 81 million unique TCR beta chains, 9.5 million to 13 million of which were shared by at least two donors. Raw reads were error-corrected and collapsed into unique sequences by a nearest-neighbor algorithm in which closely related sequences were merged to remove PCR and sequencing errors. Alignment of CDR3 sequences to IMGT reference sequences was used to assign V, D and J gene segments. For a sequence to be retained, a match of at least six nucleotides to both a V gene segment and a J gene segment was required. A rearrangement was called productive if the CDR3 had no stop codons and remained in frame with V and J, and every other rearrangement was called non-productive. Following IMGT convention, CDR3 was defined as the stretch from the second conserved V-encoded cysteine up to the conserved J-encoded phenylalanine. Sequences without an unambiguous match to a single V gene segment were excluded from the earlier analysis of approximately 600 of the donors. In an earlier analysis of several hundred of the donors, V segments were called functional above 56.7% productive rearrangements and were called segregating when the between-donor standard deviation exceeded 5%. A statistical classification framework was built for diagnosing cytomegalovirus status from the catalog of TCR beta chain sequences. In a later analysis, V and J genes were assigned by comparing TCR nucleotide sequences against IMGT/GENE-DB human TR gene sequences. In a later analysis, CDR3 sequences and most-parsimonious VDJ recombination scenarios were assigned using the TCRdist pipeline. A later analysis defined each TCR beta chain by its CDR3 amino acid sequence plus V-gene family, and excluded reads lacking a unique V-gene family. To address suspected cross-contamination and a sequencing artifact, a later analysis removed approximately 590 highly shared, low-generation-probability nucleotide sequences. A later analysis calculated a clonal expansion index for each public chain from normalized within-repertoire ranks of inferred template counts. In a later analysis, generation probabilities were computed with a VDJ recombination model fitted to out-of-frame rearrangements, and the resulting probabilities were checked against IGoR. Hypergeometric tests were used in a later analysis to score TCR-TCR, TCR-HLA and TCR-CMV co-occurrence, with a repertoire-size bias correction applied to the TCR pairs. False discovery rates were estimated in a later analysis by permuting HLA or CMV assignments 20 times. A later analysis grouped co-occurring TCRs with DBSCAN, adding TCRdist sequence similarity when clustering within HLA-allele-positive subsets. Repertoires with fewer than 30,000 or more than 120,000 public chains were left out of co-occurrence clustering, as were a handful of repertoires with anomalous nucleotide sharing. TCRdb took over this immuneACCESS table, retaining in-frame rearrangements with V and J assigned. Such tables are incomplete; in checked studies, under half of the missing clones stem from an unresolved V gene, and the remainder is unexplained. For V, J and clone size, that table is used; D and trimming come from the DNA. This sample lists tens of thousands of clones; about 84% were detected once. The ten most abundant clones make up about 1.2% of the sample.

The research as a whole found: Most TCR sequences were observed very rarely across donors, whereas some public TCRs were present in many individuals. It was suggested by the authors that the approach could potentially be generalized to other disease states and immunological phenotypes. Because the 87-base-pair reads could not distinguish some IMGT-functional V segments, including TRBV6-2 and TRBV6-3, those segments were excluded. The sequencing pipeline was judged likely to have produced a cluster of highly shared sequence variants as a technical artifact. Cytomegalovirus status was reported to be diagnosed by the classifier with high specificity and sensitivity in both the original and validation cohorts. In a later analysis, most CMV-associated TCR beta chains were found to appear HLA-restricted, with HLA associations seemingly driven largely by CMV exposure. According to a later analysis, TCR association rates differed among HLA loci, with DRB1 alleles showing the most associated TCRs and HLA-C alleles showing the fewest. At a false discovery rate of 0.05, a later analysis linked approximately 18,000 TCR beta sequences to specific HLA alleles. HLA typing was unavailable for some donors at each locus, so association tests used only the typed subset. The only immune exposure information available for the cohort was CMV serostatus. When HLA alleles, especially DR and DQ, strongly co-occurred, attributing TCR associations to individual alleles was difficult. Linkage disequilibrium might explain the correlated functional status among segregating V segments, but an unknown experimental factor could not be ruled out. A few of the identified cytomegalovirus-associated TCR beta chains were confirmed in vitro to be specific for cytomegalovirus antigens. The presence/absence analyses assumed that sequencing depth was roughly uniform across donors, and that assumption may not be true. A total of 150 to 200 TCR beta chains were listed by the study as associated with cytomegalovirus. The cohort was sequenced for TCR beta chains only, and without alpha or paired-chain data the features that could be detected were limited. A further reported finding was that TCR beta sequences accurately predicted the HLA-A and HLA-B alleles for most subjects in the first cohort. According to a later genetic analysis, donors in an Asian-associated ancestry cluster had fewer N-insertions in productive TCRs than the approximately 610-donor mean. An association between a missense DCLRE1C variant and V-gene and J-gene trimming of TCR beta chains was found in a later genetic analysis and replicated in an independent cohort. Fewer than 20 rarely observed V segments, including chromosome 9 orphons, were excluded from the earlier analysis of just under 600 of the donors because counts were too low. According to a later analysis, parvovirus B19, influenza, CMV and Epstein-Barr virus appeared linked to several top co-occurrence clusters. An earlier analysis of around 500 of the donors showed that most TCR beta V segments appeared in productive rearrangements either about 87% or about 30% of the time, which broadly matched IMGT annotations. Compared with equally common non-associated chains, HLA-associated TCR beta chains in a later analysis were more clonally expanded and had lower generation probabilities.

The sequenced sample consisted of PBMCs. The origin of this receptor is a girl aged 2-15 years in good health and CMV-seropositive. The receptor chain draws on TRBV29-1 and TRBJ1-1; the D gene remains uncertain. The sequenced DNA is TGCAGCGTGGAGGTGAACACTGAAGCTTTCTTT. Translated, it gives CSVEVNTEAFF.